The entry that follows covers one TCR beta chain sequence. Its target is unknown. Method: immunoSEQ multiplex PCR; TCRdb's copy keeps in-frame clones and lacks some. The sample carries some 97,000 clones, just under 90% recorded once. The CDR3 is 16 amino acids. V lost 3 bases and J 11 bases, leaving 20 bases between the germline ends. Per germline, CDR1 LNHDA and CDR2 SQIVND (reference sequence). This sample is part of a study of T cell responses to AZD1222 COVID-19 vaccine. The study, taken as a whole, reports: Possibly, clonal diversity was underestimated; donors were largely white British and included more females.

The chain carries TRBV19 and TRBJ1-6; perhaps TRBD1 as D (6 bases). Sequenced material: peripheral blood, taken on day 0 of AZD1222 vaccination. The clonotype comes from an adult in good health. DNA for the CDR3: TGTGCCAGTAGTATTCGAGGGACCGGACAGAATCCACCCCTCCACTTT. Translating gives CASSIRGTGQNPPLHF.